The subject of this entry is one T cell receptor beta chain. The antigen is not known. The source of the sample is a study of cytomegalovirus exposure and HLA in healthy donors. Findings of the study overall: A later analysis linked some 17,000 TCR beta sequences to HLA alleles at 0.05 false discovery rate. There were several of the most significant clusters that appeared linked to common viral pathogens in a later analysis.

Primers for the PCR totalled 60 Vbeta and 13 Jbeta. Data came from immunoSEQ multiplex PCR; TCRdb stores just in-frame clones and leaves some out. The sample lists about 31,000 clones; about 83% were seen once. The CDR3 is made up of 14 amino acids. V lost 6 bases to trimming and J lost 7 bases, with 13 bases between them. In germline, CDR1 is MNHEY, CDR2 SVGAGI. The TCR comes from a boy aged 5-17 years in good health and CMV-seronegative. This chain links TRBV6-5 with TRBJ1-6; perhaps TRBD1 as D (5 bases). Sequenced material: PBMCs. The CDR3 DNA follows: TGTGCCAGCAGACCCTGGGACTCCAATTCACCCCTCCACTTT. Encoded protein: CASRPWDSNSPLHF.